This TCR beta chain was documented in a study of T cell clonotyping in hematopoietic cell transplantation. CDR1 and CDR2 from the germline V gene are LGHNA and YNFKEQ. This CDR3 region has 17 residues. V lost 0 bases, J lost 0 bases, and 5 bases stayed unmatched. This clone was picked up a small number of times. The target antigen is unknown. The assay was immunoSEQ multiplex PCR, and TCRdb's table has in-frame clones only and misses some. The sample holds several thousand clones, around 70% seen once. Study conclusions and caveats: No sorting was done, leaving CD4 and CD8 contributions mixed.

This specimen consisted of peripheral blood mononuclear cells, obtained 30 days after allogeneic stem cell transplant. The rearrangement uses TRBV4-2 and TRBJ1-3; the match to TRBD1 covers 7 bases. This receptor was taken from a male patient aged 35-50 years who had an allogeneic stem cell transplant from an unrelated donor, so the T cells may come from the graft donor. Some clones in this sample may be carry-over from other donors' samples. CDR3 coding DNA: TGTGCCAGCAGCCAAGATTCGGGACAGAGCTCTGGAAACACCATATATTTT. Translating gives CASSQDSGQSSGNTIYF.